Reported below is one T cell receptor beta chain. The data are from a study of cytomegalovirus exposure and HLA in healthy donors. Primers included in the PCR were 60 Vbeta and 13 Jbeta primers. Method: immunoSEQ multiplex PCR; TCRdb's copy keeps in-frame clones and lacks some. This repertoire includes roughly 34,000 clones. This CDR3 is built from 14 residues. Germline assignment: CDR1 MNHEY and CDR2 SVGAGI. V shed 0 bases, J shed 5 bases, and the junction held 3 bases outside the gene matches. Sequencing used PBMCs. V is TRBV6-5 and J is TRBJ2-5; the match to TRBD2 covers 7 bases. The sequence derives from a man between 40 and 49 years old in good health and CMV-seronegative. The DNA for the CDR3 is TGTGCCAGCAGTTACTCAACTAGCGCGGAGACCCAGTACTTC. It yields the protein CASSYSTSAETQYF.